Following are 19 T cell receptor beta chains from one sample sequenced in a study of cytomegalovirus exposure and HLA in healthy donors. The PCR had 60 Vbeta and 13 Jbeta primers. Generated by immunoSEQ multiplex PCR, the TCRdb table keeps only in-frame clones and is missing some. The sample holds about 98,000 clones; about 81% are singletons and the top ten take over 1.1%. The sample consisted of PBMCs. These receptors all come from a man in his forties in good health and CMV-seronegative.

The V call is TRBV11-2, the J call TRBJ2-3; D is perhaps TRBD2 (7 bases). With 3 bases removed from V and 2 bases from J, the gap between germline ends came to 12 bases. This CDR3 has 15 residues. Germline V gene data show CDR1 as SGHAT and CDR2 as FQNNGV. The CDR3 here is CASSFGRGLTDTQYF. In DNA form, the CDR3 reads TGTGCCAGCAGCTTCGGGCGGGGGCTCACAGATACGCAGTATTTT.

The chain carries TRBV10-3 and TRBJ2-2; 7 nucleotides match TRBD2. From germline, CDR1 is ENHRY and CDR2 SYGVKD. J was trimmed by 3 bases and V by 3 bases; bases with no gene match: 13. The length of the CDR3 is 18 residues. In nucleotides, the CDR3 is TGTGCCATCAGTGAAAACCCCCCCTTGGGGGGGTACACCGGGGAGCTGTTTTTT. As protein: CAISENPPLGGYTGELFF.

This chain connects TRBV9 to TRBJ2-7; 10 nucleotides match TRBD2. Trimming at V came to 0 bases and at J to 3 bases, leaving 6 bases not matched to a gene. There are 16 residues in the CDR3. In germline, CDR1 is SGDLS, CDR2 YYNGEE. CDR3 in amino acids: CASSVGASGGGYEQYF. CDR3 coding DNA: TGTGCCAGCAGCGTAGGGGCTAGCGGGGGAGGCTACGAGCAGTACTTC.

The chain combines TRBV2 with TRBJ1-2, with D hard to call. Trimming stripped 3 bases from V and 7 bases from J, with 15 bases between. Germline V CDR1 and CDR2: SNHLY, FYNNEI. The CDR3 is 14 residues long. This CDR3 reads CASSESPITGGYTF. The CDR3 nucleotides are TGTGCCAGCAGTGAGTCGCCAATTACCGGTGGCTACACCTTC. The whole variable domain, remainder taken from reference TRBV2 and TRBJ1-2, is EPEVTQTPSHQVTQMGQEVILRCVPISNHLYFYWYRQILGQKVEFLVSFYNNEISEKSEIFDDQFSVERPDGSNFTLKIRSTKLEDSAMYFCASSESPITGGYTFGSGTRLTVV.

CDR3 sequence reads: CASNAGGDYGYTF. CDR3 bases: TGTGCCAGTAACGCAGGCGGGGACTATGGCTACACCTTC. The chain employs TRBV19 and TRBJ1-2; unclear D gene. The CDR3 runs to 13 residues. Germline loops: CDR1 LNHDA, CDR2 SQIVND (reference sequence). Trimming cost V 7 bases and J 3 bases, with 12 bases left between them. Drawing the rest from reference TRBV19 and TRBJ1-2, the complete variable domain is DGGITQSPKYLFRKEGQNVTLSCEQNLNHDAMYWYRQDPGQGLRLIYYSQIVNDFQKGDIAEGYSVSREKKESFPLTVTSAQKNPTAFYLCASNAGGDYGYTFGSGTRLTVV.

This chain uses TRBV18 with TRBJ2-7; 9 nucleotides match TRBD2. CDR3 length equals 14 residues. The V gene's germline CDR1 is KGHSH and CDR2 LQKENI. J gave up 2 bases and V 1 base, and 0 bases lay outside the gene matches. CDR3 sequence reads: CASSPRGGAYEQYF. Written as DNA, the CDR3 is TGTGCCAGCTCACCACGCGGGGGGGCCTACGAGCAGTACTTC.

V and J are TRBV5-6 and TRBJ2-5; a possible D gene is TRBD2 (5 bases). CDR3 length: 14 amino acids. Trimming left V 4 bases short and J 5 bases short, with 15 bases between. Germline loops: CDR1 SGHDT, CDR2 YYEEEE. The CDR3 nucleotides are TGTGCCAGCAGCCTCTGGAGGATCGGGGAGACCCAGTACTTC. Its protein is CASSLWRIGETQYF.

The chain uses TRBV29-1 and TRBJ2-7, with 10 nucleotides matching TRBD1. The CDR3 length is 14 residues. With V trimmed by 5 bases and J by 7 bases, 11 bases remained unmatched. CDR1 and CDR2 (germline): SQVTM, ANQGSEA. The CDR3 here is CSVKREGQGWEQYF. CDR3 DNA: TGCAGCGTTAAGCGCGAGGGACAGGGGTGGGAGCAGTACTTC.

This clone came up a few times. This sequence joins TRBV12-5 and TRBJ1-1; a weak D match, TRBD1 (6 bases). Trimming shortened V by 7 bases and J by 2 bases, and 14 bases separated the two germline ends. The CDR3 is 14 amino acids. Per the germline V gene, CDR1 is LGHNT and CDR2 is FRNRAP. DNA of the CDR3: TGTGCTAGTGCCCGCGGACAGTTCAACACTGAAGCTTTCTTT. This gives the protein CASARGQFNTEAFF.

The chain links TRBV30 to TRBJ1-1; D not resolved. This CDR3 is 14 amino acids long. The germline V gene encodes CDR1 GTSNPN and CDR2 SVGIG (reference sequence). V lost 2 bases and J lost 7, with 17 bases in between. This chain's CDR3 is CAWSWASTTHEAFF. The DNA of the CDR3 is TGTGCCTGGAGTTGGGCCTCCACGACGCATGAAGCTTTCTTT. Using reference TRBV30 and TRBJ1-1 for the parts outside the CDR3, the full variable domain is SQTIHQWPATLVQPVGSPLSLECTVEGTSNPNLYWYRQAAGRGLQLLFYSVGIGQISSEVPQNLSASRPQDRQFILSSKKLLLSDSGFYLCAWSWASTTHEAFFGQGTRLTVV.

The chain employs TRBV5-1 and TRBJ1-2; the match to TRBD1 covers 8 bases. CDR3 length: 14 residues. CDR1 SGHRS and CDR2 YFSETQ come from the germline V gene. J gave up 5 bases and V 0 bases, and 3 bases lay outside the gene matches. The CDR3 nucleotides read TGCGCCAGCAGCTTGGACAGGGGGAGGTATGGCTACACCTTC. Residues: CASSLDRGRYGYTF.

This chain connects TRBV18 to TRBJ2-5; D unclear. V was cut by 4 bases and J by 4 bases, with 10 bases left in between. This CDR3 contains 13 residues. Germline lookup yields CDR1 KGHSH and CDR2 LQKENI. DNA for the CDR3: TGTGCCAGCTCACTTCGACAAGGAGAGACCCAGTACTTC. Protein product: CASSLRQGETQYF.

A single count supports this clone. The chain joins TRBV14 to TRBJ2-7; TRBD1 aligns across 11 bases. The CDR3 length is 17 residues. Trimming removed 3 bases from V and 2 bases from J; junction bases left unmatched: 9. CDR1 and CDR2 from the germline V gene are SGHDN and FVKESK. The CDR3 sequence: CASSHIRDRGFPYEQYF. DNA for the CDR3: TGTGCCAGCAGCCACATCCGGGACAGGGGGTTTCCCTACGAGCAGTACTTC.

The chain employs TRBV4-1 and TRBJ1-4; 7 nucleotides line up with TRBD1. Germline V gene data show CDR1 as MGHRA and CDR2 as YSYEKL. With V trimmed by 4 bases and J by 2 bases, 7 bases remained unmatched. CDR3 length equals 16 residues. The CDR3 reads CASSRQGFSTNEKLFF. The CDR3 DNA reads as TGCGCCAGCAGCCGACAGGGTTTTAGTACTAATGAAAAACTGTTTTTT.

V gene TRBV7-8 combines with J gene TRBJ2-7; TRBD1 matches 7 bases. Germline V CDR1 and CDR2: SGHVS, FQNEAQ. The CDR3 length is 13 residues. Germline trimming cut 5 bases from V and 3 bases from J; bases unmatched to any gene: 4. The CDR3 loop is CASSPGQNYEQYF. CDR3 bases: TGTGCCAGCAGCCCGGGACAGAACTACGAGCAGTACTTC.

The chain uses TRBV10-3 and TRBJ2-7; no firm D call. The CDR3 contains 13 residues. Trimming cost V 4 bases and J 3 bases, with 10 bases left between them. Germline V lookup: CDR1 ENHRY, CDR2 SYGVKD. The CDR3 reads CAISGSSDYEQYF. CDR3 coding DNA: TGTGCCATCAGTGGTTCGTCAGACTACGAGCAGTACTTC.

The chain recombines TRBV2 with TRBJ2-5, with 13 positions matching TRBD2. This CDR3 comprises 15 residues. CDR1 and CDR2 from the germline V gene are SNHLY and FYNNEI. Trimming removed 3 bases from V and 5 bases from J; junction bases left unmatched: 3. The CDR3 region has the DNA TGTGCCAGCAGTGACGGACTAGCGGGGGTTGAGACCCAGTACTTC. Its translation is CASSDGLAGVETQYF.

The chain couples TRBV30 to TRBJ2-4; D remains ambiguous. V lost 1 base and J 4 bases, leaving 8 bases between the germline ends. Germline V gives CDR1 GTSNPN, CDR2 SVGIG (reference sequence). This CDR3 has 13 residues. CDR3 sequence: CAWSAGPKNIQYF. The CDR3, as DNA: TGTGCCTGGAGTGCAGGCCCTAAAAACATTCAGTACTTC.

This clone occurred once. The V gene is TRBV7-6, the J gene TRBJ2-5; 7 bases align to TRBD1. CDR1 and CDR2 from the germline V gene are SGHVS and FNYEAQ. The J segment lost 3 bases and the V segment lost 5 bases, leaving 6 bases of the junction unmatched. The CDR3 has 14 residues. This CDR3 is CASSVGTAKETQYF. CDR3 nucleotide sequence: TGTGCCAGCAGCGTCGGGACAGCGAAAGAGACCCAGTACTTC.